This TCR beta chain was profiled in a study of blood T cell repertoires in COVID-19. Study information: Donors in the United States, Italy and Spain gave samples during acute or convalescent COVID-19. PBMCs, B-cell-depleted T cells, or T cells provided the cDNA or gDNA that made up the material.

This CDR3 contains 11 residues. Germline values: CDR1 MNHEY, CDR2 SVGAGI. Produced via immunoSEQ multiplex PCR; TCRdb's table is partial and in-frame only. The table shows roughly 150,000 clones, with about 80% occurring only once. The sequenced sample was peripheral blood. This TCR derives from a woman aged 80 or over with acute or convalescent COVID-19. The chain recombines TRBV6-5 with TRBJ2-1, with unresolved D. Here the CDR3 DNA reads TGTACTATAGCCGTTTACAATGAGCAGTTCTTC. It is translated as CTIAVYNEQFF.